The entry below gives a single T cell receptor beta chain sequence along with its context. The same CDR3 is also encoded by other DNA sequences in this sample. Symptom resolution, clearance, or two negative PCRs marked the recovered donors of Cohort 3. This specimen comes from a study of blood T cell repertoires in COVID-19. Turning to the study itself: Italy, Spain and the United States were the sources of the convalescent and acute COVID-19 samples.

The assay was immunoSEQ multiplex PCR, and TCRdb's table has in-frame clones only and misses some. The table shows 95,000 to 150,000 clones, with 84% occurring only once. Trimming took 2 bases from V and 8 from J, leaving 12 bases between them. CDR3 size: 13 residues. Germline CDR1 is SGHTA and CDR2 is FQGNSA. The clonotype was recovered from a woman aged 30 to 39 who had recovered from COVID-19. Sequenced material: PBMCs or T cells enriched from blood (not recorded which). This chain connects TRBV7-2 to TRBJ1-2, with D possibly being TRBD1 (5 bases). The DNA of the CDR3 is TGTGCCAGCAGCTTAAGGAGGGGAGGCGGCTACACCTTC. As protein: CASSLRRGGGYTF.